This T cell receptor beta chain came from a study of cytomegalovirus exposure and HLA in healthy donors (dated 2017 in TCRdb). Notes on the research overall: According to a later analysis, one platform produced both the 120 validation repertoires and the roughly 660 repertoires of the first cohort. The aim of the study was to test whether cataloging public T cell receptors could identify signatures of past pathogen exposure. In addition to the first cohort of 500 to 850 subjects, a separate validation cohort of some 120 different subjects was used. To predict cytomegalovirus infection status, the study brought together high-throughput TCR immunosequencing, statistical association of individual TCRs with disease status, and machine learning.

The germline V gene (reference sequence) yields LNHNV for CDR1 and YYDKDF for CDR2. After removal of 0 bases from V and 5 bases from J, the junction retains 14 bases not matched to a gene. The CDR3 runs 19 amino acids, cysteine and phenylalanine included. The sequence is cut down to CDR3 DNA, 57 bases in frame from base 1. Note on this clone: The target of this receptor is not known. No much larger clone is present one base from it, and per-base qualities are unavailable.

Separate from the approximately 670-subject first cohort, the validation cohort of roughly 130 subjects was the group to which the donors belonged. The study at large found these results: Most TCR sequences were seen in very few donors, while some public TCRs were found in many individuals. The classifier was reported to diagnose cytomegalovirus status with high specificity and sensitivity in both the original cohort and the validation cohort. The study gave a list of about 170 TCR beta chains associated with cytomegalovirus. A later analysis had no HLA typing for the validation cohort, so co-occurrence there was scored across all 120 repertoires. Subsequent analysis determined that TCRs grouped into clusters in the first cohort also showed a tendency toward co-occurrence across the approximately 120 validation repertoires, and approximately 94% of cluster scores exceeded 0. In vitro tests confirmed that a few of the cytomegalovirus-associated TCR beta chains recognize cytomegalovirus antigens. The authors suggested that the approach could potentially be extended to other disease states and immunological phenotypes.

The method behind the library was the immunoSEQ multiplex PCR assay. The paper's processing steps were these. A statistical classification framework was developed to diagnose cytomegalovirus status using the catalog of TCR beta chain sequences. The table comes from immuneACCESS by way of TCRdb, which keeps in-frame sequences with V and J called. Part of the clones is missing from these tables; in studies checked, under half for an unresolved V gene and the rest for unknown reasons. V, J and clone size are those of that table, while D and trimming were read from the DNA. Across this sample there are about 170,000 clones, with 75% to 90% seen only once. The top ten constitute approximately 2.1% of the sample.

The chain employs TRBV15 and TRBJ1-4; 8 junctional bases match TRBD1. Sequenced sample: PBMCs. The TCR sequence derives from a woman between 18 and 30 years old in good health and CMV-seronegative. CDR3 region: CATSRDPPDREEWNEKLFF. The nucleotide sequence is given as TGTGCCACCAGCAGAGATCCCCCGGACAGGGAGGAATGGAATGAAAAACTGTTTTTT.